These 27 T cell receptor beta chains were all obtained from the same sample, sequenced in a study of T cell responses to AZD1222 COVID-19 vaccine. TCRdb keeps only in-frame clones here, not all; method: immunoSEQ multiplex PCR. Among about 170,000 clones listed, roughly 92% were seen once. Sequencing was performed on peripheral blood, taken on day 0 of AZD1222 vaccination. The receptor set was obtained from an adult in good health.

This rearrangement joins TRBV9 to TRBJ1-2, with D perhaps matching TRBD1 (5 bases). Trimming pared 1 base from V and 1 base from J, leaving 11 bases between. Germline V CDR1 and CDR2: SGDLS, YYNGEE. The CDR3 spans 15 residues. The CDR3 region is CASSVQTEVNYGYTF. CDR3 coding DNA: TGTGCCAGCAGCGTACAGACAGAAGTTAACTATGGCTACACCTTC.

The J gene is TRBJ2-5, the V gene TRBV3-1 (or the pseudogene TRBV3-2); the match to TRBD2 covers 8 bases. V trimming: 3 bases; J trimming: 5 bases; junction bases outside the gene matches: 8. Germline CDR1 is LGHDT and CDR2 is YNNKEL (reference sequence). The CDR3 length is 15 residues. Written as DNA, the CDR3 is TGTGCCAGCAGCCAGGGACTAGGGGGAGGGGAGACCCAGTACTTC. Its protein is CASSQGLGGGETQYF.

The chain joins TRBV12-3 or TRBV12-4 to TRBJ1-1; unclear D gene. This CDR3 spans 13 amino acids. The V end lost 5 bases, the J end lost 9 bases, and 16 bases lay between the germline ends. Here the CDR3 DNA reads TGTGCCAGCAGTACCCGGGAGAGGTTTAAAGCTTTCTTT. This codes for CASSTRERFKAFF.

The chain employs TRBV19 and TRBJ1-2; TRBD1 agrees at 12 bases. This CDR3 is built from 15 residues. Germline CDR1 reads LNHDA; CDR2 reads SQIVND (reference sequence). V was clipped by 2 bases and J by 6 bases; unmatched bases: 4. The CDR3 is CASSILGTGGDGYTF. The CDR3 DNA is TGTGCCAGTAGTATATTGGGGACAGGGGGCGATGGCTACACCTTC.

This clone was counted once. The chain links TRBV10-1 to TRBJ1-1; D possibly corresponds to TRBD1 (5 bases). Germline V gene data show CDR1 as WNHNN and CDR2 as SYGVQD (reference sequence). Trimming pared 3 bases from V and 11 bases from J, leaving 22 bases between. There are 15 residues in the CDR3. For the CDR3, the DNA is TGCGCCAGCAGTGATTATTCAGGGACTCCCGAGCGGGCTTTCTTT. Translating it yields CASSDYSGTPERAFF.

This chain connects TRBV25-1 to TRBJ1-4, with TRBD1 as a possible D gene (5 bases). The length of the CDR3 is 15 residues. Trimming pared 7 bases from V and 2 bases from J, leaving 14 bases between. Germline V gives CDR1 MGHDK, CDR2 SYGVNS. DNA for the CDR3: TGTGCCAGCAAAACGGGGACGGGGACTAATGAAAAACTGTTTTTT. Translation gives CASKTGTGTNEKLFF.

This chain joins TRBV3-1 (or the pseudogene TRBV3-2) and TRBJ1-6; D unresolved. V was pared by 4 bases and J by 5 bases, with 15 bases between. The germline gives CDR1 LGHDT, CDR2 YNNKEL (reference sequence). The CDR3 is 16 amino acids. CDR3 region: CASSLRSPRDNSPLHF. Written as DNA, the CDR3 is TGTGCCAGCAGCCTGCGGTCCCCCCGGGATAATTCACCCCTCCACTTT.

The V and J genes are TRBV12-3 or TRBV12-4 and TRBJ1-2; no firm D call. Trimming left V 4 bases short and J 5 bases short, with 8 bases between. This CDR3 has 12 residues. The CDR3 bases are TGTGCCAGCAGTTCATGGGAGTATGGCTACACCTTC. Translation gives CASSSWEYGYTF.

This clone was seen just once. The chain uses TRBV18 and TRBJ1-2, with TRBD1 matching over 8 bases. From germline, CDR1 is KGHSH and CDR2 LQKENI. The CDR3 covers 14 residues. J was trimmed by 4 bases and V by 6 bases; bases with no gene match: 7. CDR3 DNA: TGTGCCAGCTCTCCAGGACAGGGTGCCTATGGCTACACCTTC. It yields the protein CASSPGQGAYGYTF.

The V call is TRBV19, the J call TRBJ2-5; 7 nucleotides align to TRBD2. From germline, CDR1 is LNHDA and CDR2 SQIVND (reference sequence). J gave up 2 bases and V 5 bases, and 11 bases lay outside the gene matches. This CDR3 region has 16 residues. The CDR3 nucleotides are TGTGCCAGTAGTGCCCGGGGGGACCTCAGGCAAGAGACCCAGTACTTC. Translation gives CASSARGDLRQETQYF.

The chain is built from TRBV6-5 and TRBJ2-1, with TRBD2 matching 13 bases. Germline CDR1 reads MNHEY; CDR2 reads SVGAGI. CDR3 size: 15 residues. V was clipped by 4 bases and J by 4 bases; unmatched bases: 1. This chain's CDR3 is CASSSGLAGYNEQFF. The CDR3 coding sequence is TGTGCCAGCAGTTCGGGACTAGCGGGATACAATGAGCAGTTCTTC.

The V gene is TRBV15, the J gene TRBJ1-4; 10 nucleotides align to TRBD1. CDR1 LNHNV and CDR2 YYDKDF come from the germline V gene (reference sequence). With V trimmed by 3 bases and J by 8 bases, 6 bases remained unmatched. This CDR3 is 15 amino acids long. The CDR3 reads CATSRAGTGEEKLFF. The CDR3 nucleotides are TGTGCCACCAGCAGGGCCGGGACAGGGGAGGAAAAACTGTTTTTT.

This clone has a single count. The V call is TRBV5-6, the J call TRBJ1-2, with D unresolved. V was cut by 4 bases and J by 3 bases, with 10 bases left in between. The CDR3 consists of 13 residues. CDR1 SGHDT and CDR2 YYEEEE come from the germline V gene. Written as DNA, the CDR3 is TGTGCCAGCAGCCTGGTCTCCTACTATGGCTACACCTTC. It yields the protein CASSLVSYYGYTF.

This chain connects TRBV5-5 to TRBJ2-5; 8 bases align to TRBD1. CDR1 and CDR2 (germline): SGHKS, YYEKEE (reference sequence). The V and J ends lost 5 bases and 5 bases, in that order; junction bases with no gene match: 5. The CDR3 runs 13 residues. The CDR3 protein is CASRTQGAETQYF. The CDR3 bases are TGTGCCAGCAGAACCCAGGGGGCTGAGACCCAGTACTTC. The variable domain in full, with the rest retrieved from reference TRBV5-5 and TRBJ2-5, is DAGVTQSPTHLIKTRGQQVTLRCSPISGHKSVSWYQQVLGQGPQFIFQYYEKEERGRGNFPDRFSARQFPNYSSELNVNALLLGDSALYLCASRTQGAETQYFGPGTRLLVL.

The gene calls are TRBV7-6 and TRBJ2-6, with 7 bases aligning to TRBD1. The CDR3 is 19 amino acids. J was trimmed by 0 bases and V by 5 bases; bases with no gene match: 13. Germline V gives CDR1 SGHVS, CDR2 FNYEAQ. CDR3 region: CASSANNRGGYSGANVLTF. The CDR3 coding sequence is TGTGCCAGCAGCGCGAACAACAGGGGCGGGTACTCTGGGGCCAACGTCCTGACTTTC.

The genes are TRBV20-1 and TRBJ1-1; D may be TRBD1 (5 bases). Germline V gene lookup returns CDR1 DFQATT and CDR2 SNEGSKA (reference sequence). The CDR3 is 11 residues long. V lost 4 bases and J lost 6, with 9 bases in between. The DNA of the CDR3 is TGCAGTGCTACAGGGCAGGCTGAAGCTTTCTTT. Protein product: CSATGQAEAFF.

The chain has TRBV30 and TRBJ2-7, with unresolved D. This CDR3 is 12 amino acids long. Germline assignment: CDR1 GTSNPN and CDR2 SVGIG (reference sequence). The V end was cut by 7 bases, the J end by 0 bases, with 10 bases between. DNA of the CDR3: TGTGCCTCTTCGGACCTCTCCTACGAGCAGTACTTC. The encoded protein is CASSDLSYEQYF.

The chain couples TRBV5-1 to TRBJ2-5, with 8 bases matching TRBD2. This CDR3 contains 13 residues. Germline values: CDR1 SGHRS, CDR2 YFSETQ. Unmatched junction bases numbered 8, after V lost 4 bases and J lost 9 bases. CDR3 sequence: CASSTSGRGAQYF. CDR3 sequence (DNA): TGCGCCAGCAGCACTAGCGGCCGCGGGGCCCAGTACTTC.

V and J are TRBV5-6 and TRBJ2-7, with D possibly being TRBD1 or TRBD2 (5 bases each). The CDR3 runs to 15 residues. The V end was cut by 1 base, the J end by 0 bases, with 11 bases between. Germline values: CDR1 SGHDT, CDR2 YYEEEE. The CDR3 is CASSLWSGSSYEQYF. CDR3 sequence (DNA): TGTGCCAGCAGCTTGTGGTCAGGGAGCTCCTACGAGCAGTACTTC.

This chain links TRBV6-5 with TRBJ2-7; TRBD1 matches at 10 bases. The V segment lost 4 bases and the J segment 5 bases; nucleotides outside the gene matches: 5. Germline V CDR1 and CDR2: MNHEY, SVGAGI. This CDR3 has 14 amino acids. Here the CDR3 reads CASSSPGQGNEQYF. The CDR3 coding sequence is TGTGCCAGCAGTTCTCCGGGACAGGGGAACGAGCAGTACTTC.

The rearrangement uses TRBV5-1 and TRBJ2-2; TRBD2 matches 14 bases. Germline V gene sequence: CDR1 SGHRS, CDR2 YFSETQ. This CDR3 contains 18 residues. Unmatched junction bases numbered 8, after V lost 4 bases and J lost 3 bases. CDR3 bases: TGCGCCAGCAGCCCGGGACTAGCGGGAGTAGCCTACACCGGGGAGCTGTTTTTT. Translated, it gives CASSPGLAGVAYTGELFF.

The chain combines TRBV11-2 with TRBJ2-3, with a possible D match to TRBD2 (6 bases). The V end was cut by 6 bases, the J end by 0 bases, with 25 bases between. Germline values: CDR1 SGHAT, CDR2 FQNNGV. This CDR3 contains 19 residues. CDR3 bases: TGTGCCAGCAGGCCCGCGGGCCGGGAGTATTTGACTAGCACAGATACGCAGTATTTT. Amino acid sequence: CASRPAGREYLTSTDTQYF.

V usage is TRBV6-5 and J usage is TRBJ2-3; D not certain. Germline CDR1 is MNHEY and CDR2 is SVGAGI. The V end lost 11 bases, the J end lost 4 bases, and 22 bases lay between the germline ends. The CDR3 is made up of 15 amino acids. The CDR3, as DNA: TGTGCCGCGACCTTCGCGTCCACGACACCAGATACGCAGTATTTT. It encodes CAATFASTTPDTQYF.

This chain uses TRBV4-1 with TRBJ1-6, with TRBD1 as a possible D gene (5 bases). The CDR3 sequence is 13 residues long. V shed 3 bases and J shed 8 bases, with 8 bases lying between them. Germline V lookup: CDR1 MGHRA, CDR2 YSYEKL. This CDR3 reads CASSHQGDSPLHF. The CDR3 DNA reads TGCGCCAGCAGCCACCAAGGGGATTCACCCCTCCACTTT.

The chain joins TRBV6-1 to TRBJ1-1, with a weak D call TRBD1 (5 bases). In germline, CDR1 is MNHNS, CDR2 SASEGT. V lost 1 base to trimming and J lost 4 bases, with 13 bases between them. CDR3 length: 15 amino acids. This CDR3 reads CASSEVAGPGTEAFF. The CDR3 nucleotides are TGTGCCAGCAGTGAAGTTGCAGGGCCCGGCACTGAAGCTTTCTTT.

V usage is TRBV4-3 and J usage is TRBJ1-3; no clear D. Trimming left V 4 bases short and J 3 bases short, with 7 bases between. Germline V CDR1 and CDR2: LGHNA, YSLEER. The CDR3 runs 13 residues. The CDR3 region is CASSPWSGNTIYF. The CDR3 coding sequence is TGCGCCAGCAGCCCTTGGAGTGGAAACACCATATATTTT.

The chain employs TRBV6-5 and TRBJ1-1; D is uncertain. V lost 4 bases and J 8 bases, leaving 17 bases between the germline ends. This CDR3 contains 14 residues. Germline V gives CDR1 MNHEY, CDR2 SVGAGI. The CDR3: CASSSRTRNLEAFF. The CDR3 DNA reads as TGTGCCAGCAGTTCCCGTACCCGTAATCTCGAAGCTTTCTTT.